The 18 T cell receptor beta chains given below trace back to one sample, sequenced in a study of CD8 T cells in ankylosing spondylitis. From the 5' RACE reads, TCRdb called clonotypes with MiXCR, one entry per CDR3 protein. The sample records over 100,000 distinct CDR3 sequences, 7% being singletons. Sequencing was performed on blood, either unsorted or a sorted T cell fraction (not recorded which). The receptors originated from a male donor with ankylosing spondylitis or in good health (not recorded which).

This clonotype showed up many times. This rearrangement joins TRBV20-1 to TRBJ2-1, with D possibly being TRBD2 (6 bases). Per germline, CDR1 DFQATT and CDR2 SNEGSKA (reference sequence). The CDR3 is 11 amino acids. V was clipped by 6 bases and J by 9 bases, with 12 bases between them. The CDR3 loop is CSAREAGEQFF. The CDR3, as DNA: TGCAGTGCAAGGGAGGCGGGTGAGCAGTTCTTC.

This clonotype was seen repeatedly, ten times or more. The chain joins TRBV6-1 to TRBJ2-3; unclear D gene. V was shortened by 11 bases and J by 2 bases, with 11 bases between the two germline ends. The CDR3 loop spans 12 amino acids. Germline V lookup: CDR1 MNHNS, CDR2 SASEGT. CDR3 sequence (DNA): TGTGCCGGTGGGGAAAACACAGATACGCAGTATTTT. Residues: CAGGENTDTQYF.

This clonotype appeared many times. The chain joins TRBV12-3 or TRBV12-4 to TRBJ2-1, with 10 positions matching TRBD2. The V and J ends lost 5 bases and 8 bases, in that order; junction bases with no gene match: 9. The CDR3 sequence is 15 residues long. CDR3 sequence: CASSLSGRHRDEQFF. For the CDR3, the DNA is TGTGCCAGCAGTCTTAGCGGGAGGCACAGGGATGAGCAGTTCTTC.

Ten or more counts support this clonotype. The chain couples TRBV5-1 to TRBJ1-1; 10 bases line up with TRBD1. The CDR3 is 15 residues long. V lost 4 bases and J lost 5; bases outside the gene matches: 8. Germline V gene data show CDR1 as SGHRS and CDR2 as YFSETQ. This chain's CDR3 is CASSRTGGMLTEAFF. The CDR3 nucleotides are TGCGCCAGCAGCCGGACAGGGGGTATGTTGACTGAAGCTTTCTTT.

In this sample, this clonotype turned up many times. The genes are TRBV20-1 and TRBJ2-7; TRBD2 agrees at 8 bases. The junction had 4 bases not matched to a gene; V was cut back by 4 bases and J by 2 bases. The germline CDR1 and CDR2 sequences are DFQATT and SNEGSKA (reference sequence). The CDR3 extends over 13 amino acids. The DNA of the CDR3 is TGCAGTGCTAAAAGCGGGGGCCCCTACGAGCAGTACTTC. Translated, it gives CSAKSGGPYEQYF.

The rearrangement joins TRBV19 to TRBJ1-2; D perhaps matches TRBD1 (5 bases). The CDR3 totals 13 residues. In germline, CDR1 is LNHDA, CDR2 SQIVND (reference sequence). The germline V and J ends were trimmed by 7 bases and 0 bases, with 9 bases remaining between them. The CDR3 DNA reads as TGTGCCAGTACCAGGGAGGCTAACTATGGCTACACCTTC. Translating gives CASTREANYGYTF.

This clonotype was picked up many times. This chain links TRBV29-1 with TRBJ2-1, with D possibly being TRBD1 (6 bases). Trimming left V 7 bases short and J 0 bases short, with 10 bases between. The CDR3 covers 13 residues. Germline V CDR1 and CDR2: SQVTM, ANQGSEA. CDR3 protein: CSGQGSSYNEQFF. The DNA for the CDR3 is TGCAGCGGTCAGGGGAGCTCCTACAATGAGCAGTTCTTC.

This clonotype was recorded a few times. The J gene is TRBJ2-1, the V gene TRBV28; D is perhaps TRBD1 (7 bases). Germline V CDR1 and CDR2: MDHEN, SYDVKM. The CDR3 has 16 amino acids. V was clipped by 4 bases and J by 0 bases, with 13 bases between them. The CDR3: CASSSPGGSSYNEQFF. The CDR3 nucleotides are TGTGCCAGCAGTTCCCCAGGGGGGAGCTCCTACAATGAGCAGTTCTTC.

This clonotype showed up many times. The chain links TRBV3-1 to TRBJ2-1; 11 bases match TRBD2. Germline lookup yields CDR1 LGHDT and CDR2 YNNKEL (reference sequence). The CDR3 consists of 16 residues. V was pared by 4 bases and J by 7 bases, with 9 bases of the junction left unmatched. The CDR3 sequence: CASSPRRLAGWNEQFF. In nucleotides, the CDR3 is TGTGCCAGCAGCCCCCGAAGACTAGCGGGATGGAATGAGCAGTTCTTC.

The sample holds many counts of this clonotype. The J gene is TRBJ2-7, the V gene TRBV5-1; no definite D call. V dropped 2 bases and J dropped 1 base, with 16 bases sitting between them. The CDR3 consists of 16 residues. Germline V gene sequence: CDR1 SGHRS, CDR2 YFSETQ. This chain's CDR3 is CASSFGRTVGSYEQYF. CDR3 nucleotide sequence: TGCGCCAGCAGCTTCGGCAGGACCGTCGGTTCCTACGAGCAGTACTTC. Filled out from reference TRBV5-1 and TRBJ2-7, the complete variable domain reads KAGVTQTPRYLIKTRGQQVTLSCSPISGHRSVSWYQQTPGQGLQFLFEYFSETQRNKGNFPGRFSGRQFSNSRSEMNVSTLELGDSALYLCASSFGRTVGSYEQYFGPGTRLTVT.

This clonotype appeared many times. The chain links TRBV24-1 to TRBJ2-3, with 7 positions matching TRBD2. The CDR3 is made up of 15 amino acids. Germline assignment: CDR1 KGHDR and CDR2 SFDVKD. V trimming: 1 base; J trimming: 3 bases; junction bases outside the gene matches: 3. The CDR3 bases are TGTGCCACCAGTGATTTTTTGGGGGGGACAGATACGCAGTATTTT. It yields the protein CATSDFLGGTDTQYF.

This clonotype was found many times. The chain employs TRBV20-1 and TRBJ2-5; maybe TRBD1 (6 bases). This CDR3 has 17 residues. Germline V lookup: CDR1 DFQATT, CDR2 SNEGSKA (reference sequence). Trimming shortened V by 0 bases and J by 2 bases, and 19 bases separated the two germline ends. CDR3 sequence (DNA): TGCAGTGCTAGAGATGAACAGGGTGTCCCATATCAAGAGACCCAGTACTTC. Translating gives CSARDEQGVPYQETQYF.

This clonotype was observed a handful of times. Being one base from a much bigger clone, this may be a read error. This rearrangement joins TRBV20-1 to TRBJ1-5, with D possibly TRBD1 on 5 matching bases. Between the trimmed V and J ends, which lost 5 bases and 5 bases, there was a span of 13 bases. CDR3 length equals 13 residues. Germline assignment: CDR1 DFQATT and CDR2 SNEGSKA (reference sequence). CDR3: CSAPPGGDQPQHF. The DNA for the CDR3 is TGCAGTGCTCCCCCGGGAGGGGATCAGCCCCAGCATTTT.

This clonotype was detected many times. J is TRBJ2-2 and V is TRBV20-1; D is possibly TRBD2 (6 bases). The CDR3 has 13 amino acids. Germline V gene data show CDR1 as DFQATT and CDR2 as SNEGSKA (reference sequence). Deletions cut 4 bases from V and 6 bases from J, with 12 bases between. This CDR3 reads CSATGTGAGELFF. CDR3 sequence (DNA): TGCAGTGCTACTGGGACTGGCGCCGGGGAGCTGTTTTTT.

Sample share makes this clonotype medium-sized. V usage is TRBV28 and J usage is TRBJ2-4; D not certain. The length of the CDR3 is 15 residues. The ends were cut back, 5 bases at V and 2 bases at J, with 13 bases in the middle. CDR1 is MDHEN and CDR2 is SYDVKM in the germline V gene. DNA of the CDR3: TGTGCCAGCAGTCCGTGGACCGGGTCCAAAAACATTCAGTACTTC. Translated, it gives CASSPWTGSKNIQYF.

In this sample, this clonotype turned up many times. The V and J genes are TRBV7-9 and TRBJ2-7, with TRBD1 identical over 9 bases. The V gene end was trimmed by 5 bases and the J gene end by 4 bases; junction bases not matched to a gene: 9. CDR3 length equals 15 residues. The germline gives CDR1 SEHNR, CDR2 FQNEAQ (reference sequence). CDR3 in amino acids: CASSLGQGYDYEQYF. The CDR3, as DNA: TGTGCCAGCAGCCTCGGACAGGGGTACGATTACGAGCAGTACTTC.

This clonotype occurred many times. The chain uses TRBV5-6 and TRBJ2-7, with no clear D. From germline, CDR1 is SGHDT and CDR2 YYEEEE. The CDR3 spans 14 residues. The V gene lost 0 bases and the J gene lost 1 base, with 8 bases spanning the gap. CDR3 region: CASSLDGVSYEQYF. The CDR3 DNA follows: TGTGCCAGCAGCTTGGATGGGGTTTCCTACGAGCAGTACTTC. Variable domain in full (rest from reference TRBV5-6 and TRBJ2-7): DAGVTQSPTHLIKTRGQQVTLRCSPKSGHDTVSWYQQALGQGPQFIFQYYEEEERQRGNFPDRFSGHQFPNYSSELNVNALLLGDSALYLCASSLDGVSYEQYFGPGTRLTVT.

This clonotype was recorded many times. The chain uses TRBV7-9 and TRBJ2-5, with 9 bases aligning to TRBD1. This CDR3 is built from 15 residues. V trimming: 4 bases; J trimming: 2 bases; junction bases outside the gene matches: 5. CDR1 is SEHNR and CDR2 is FQNEAQ in the germline V gene (reference sequence). In DNA, the CDR3 is TGTGCCAGCAGCTCTACCGGGACAGGGCAAGAGACCCAGTACTTC. This codes for CASSSTGTGQETQYF.